This TCR beta chain stems from a study of patients and donors after allogeneic stem cell transplantation. This clonotype was detected a few times. Via MiXCR, TCRdb re-called the RT-PCR reads, giving one row per CDR3 protein. The sample has 400,000 to 500,000 distinct CDR3 sequences, approximately 16% seen once; the top ten hold 6.5% to 7.5%. This CDR3 is built from 12 residues. Between the trimmed V and J ends, which lost 4 bases and 5 bases, there was a span of 8 bases. CDR1 and CDR2 (germline): LNHDA, SQIVND (reference sequence). The V and J genes are TRBV19 and TRBJ2-5; no firm D call. Sequencing was performed on blood, either unsorted or a sorted T cell fraction (not recorded which). The sequence was collected from a human donor who was either an allogeneic HSCT recipient or a stem cell or donor lymphocyte infusion donor (not recorded which). It is not recorded whose cells these are; they may come from a transplant donor. The chain's CDR3 is CASSKAKETQYF. DNA of the CDR3: TGTGCCAGTAGTAAAGCGAAGGAGACCCAGTACTTC.